This T cell receptor beta chain originates from a study of shared clonotypes between healthy human individuals. Naive CD8 isolation took CD45RO-negative cells positively selected for CCR7 and excluded terminally differentiated effector memory CD45RA+ cells. Nashville, Tennessee was home to all donors, each a Caucasian adult. Generated by immunoSEQ multiplex PCR, the TCRdb table keeps only in-frame clones and is missing some. The sample holds more than 2 million clones, approximately 92% seen once. The germline V gene has CDR1 SGHDT and CDR2 YYEEEE. Trimming stripped 4 bases from V and 5 bases from J, with 17 bases between. The CDR3 runs to 15 residues. The table lists this clone with a count of one.

The chain carries TRBV5-6 and TRBJ2-3; D is possibly TRBD1 (6 bases). The sample was naive CD8+ T cells from PBMCs. This receptor was taken from a young man in good health. Some clones in this sample may be carry-over from other donors' samples. Here the CDR3 DNA reads TGTGCCAGCAGCGGACCTACAGGGCGGAGAGATACGCAGTATTTT. It is translated as CASSGPTGRRDTQYF.